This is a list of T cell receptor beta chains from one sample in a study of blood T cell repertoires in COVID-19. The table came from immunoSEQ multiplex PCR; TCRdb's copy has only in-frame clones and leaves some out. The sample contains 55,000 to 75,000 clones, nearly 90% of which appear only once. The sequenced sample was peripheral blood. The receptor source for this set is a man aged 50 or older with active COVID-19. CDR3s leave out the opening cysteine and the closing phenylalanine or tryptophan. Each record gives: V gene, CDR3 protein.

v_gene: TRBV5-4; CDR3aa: ASSSQLAGVQTQY
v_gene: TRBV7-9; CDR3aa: ASSLVVTGLNEKLF
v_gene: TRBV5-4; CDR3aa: ASSKEYGTYEQY
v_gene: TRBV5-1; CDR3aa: ASSPSEGTDTQY
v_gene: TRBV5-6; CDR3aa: ASSLAPRPGGTEAF
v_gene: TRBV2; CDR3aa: ASSESLIQETQY
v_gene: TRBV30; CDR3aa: AWNRLNQPQH
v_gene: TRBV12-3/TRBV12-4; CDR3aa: ASSTGTLGGYT
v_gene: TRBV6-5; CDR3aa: ASRLGQSNSPLH
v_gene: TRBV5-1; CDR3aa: ASTSGLDTQY
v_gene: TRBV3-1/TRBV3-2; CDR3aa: ASSQGKPGFGGYT
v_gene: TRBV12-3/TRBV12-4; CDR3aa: ASSPSHNTEAF
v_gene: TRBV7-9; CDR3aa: ASSKDTGYT
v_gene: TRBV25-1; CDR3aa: ASSEWGRGSSPLH
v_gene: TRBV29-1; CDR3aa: SVEDSGGPLVGNEQF
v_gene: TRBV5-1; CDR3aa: ASRGGPGTEKLF
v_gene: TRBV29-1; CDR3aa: SVGRGRLTEAF
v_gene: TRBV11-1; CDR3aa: ASSPPGGLNTEAF
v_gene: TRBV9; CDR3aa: ASSSSRDHEQY
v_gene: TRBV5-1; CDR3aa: ASSQVGPSTDTQY
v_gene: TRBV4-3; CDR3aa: ASSQNPGLRNTEAF
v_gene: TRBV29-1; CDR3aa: SVGETSTEAF
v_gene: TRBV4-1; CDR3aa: ASSDRGLGQPQH
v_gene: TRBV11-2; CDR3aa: ASSHGLVPSYNEQF
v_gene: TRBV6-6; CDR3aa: ASRLQVLSYEQY
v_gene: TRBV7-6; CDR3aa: ASSSTGGVNTEAF
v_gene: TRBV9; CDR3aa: ASSGTGGIYEQY
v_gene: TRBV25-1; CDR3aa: ASRVGGETQY
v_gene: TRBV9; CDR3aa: ASSVAPSGPTDTQY
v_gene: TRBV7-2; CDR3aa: ASSRNGGSSYEQY
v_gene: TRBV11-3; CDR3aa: ASSGTGGYNEQF
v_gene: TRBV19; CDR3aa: ATSTGGETQY
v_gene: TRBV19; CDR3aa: ASSMDGRRSNQPQH
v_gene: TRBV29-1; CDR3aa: SVASQRGSYEQY
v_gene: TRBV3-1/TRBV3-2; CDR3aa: ASSQISRGEQY
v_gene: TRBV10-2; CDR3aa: ASSDPGVPSTEAF
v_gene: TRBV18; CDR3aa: ASSPPTSRETQF
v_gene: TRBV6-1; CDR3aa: ASSEDLTGYSPLH
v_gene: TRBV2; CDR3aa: ASSGMTAQPQH
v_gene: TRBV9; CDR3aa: ASSVEQQETQY
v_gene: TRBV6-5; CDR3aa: AGRQGNGSPLH
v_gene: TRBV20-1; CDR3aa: SAQEVGGYT
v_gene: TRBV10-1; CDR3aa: ARMLEVLNEQF
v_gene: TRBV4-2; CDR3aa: ASSHPWAVFSGRTYNEQF
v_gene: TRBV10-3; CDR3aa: AISETTGGNEQF
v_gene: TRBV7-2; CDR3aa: ASSFQATDTQY
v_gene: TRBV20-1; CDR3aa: SAHREETQY
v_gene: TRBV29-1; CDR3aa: SVHPPGRETQY
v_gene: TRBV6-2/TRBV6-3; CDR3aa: ASTPLQQGFEETQY
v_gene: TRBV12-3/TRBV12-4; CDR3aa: ASSSTGQYGYT
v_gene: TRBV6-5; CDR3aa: ASSYSPVNSPLH
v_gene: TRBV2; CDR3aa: ASSNRGNTGELF
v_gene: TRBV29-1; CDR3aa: SAAVGTEAF
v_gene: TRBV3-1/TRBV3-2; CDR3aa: ASSGGGATEAF
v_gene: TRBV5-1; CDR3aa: ASSSGTTNNEQF